This TCR beta chain comes out of a study of human T cells and chemical hapten exposure. Turning to the study itself: Patients having alopecia areata, totalis or universalis were mostly female.

Time point: patch test 1, 2 weeks after DPC sensitization. Treatment meaning: therapeutic diphenylcyclopropenone sensitization with weekly scalp DPC. A single record per CDR3 protein comes from TCRdb applying MiXCR to the RACE reads. In the table there are around 380,000 distinct CDR3 sequences, approximately 5.1% of which are singletons. Germline V gives CDR1 MNHEY, CDR2 SVGAGI. V dropped 5 bases and J dropped 1 base, with 3 bases sitting between them. The CDR3 has 12 amino acids. This sample comprised whole blood, obtained in connection with sensitization to the hapten diphenylcyclopropenone (DPC). This sequence originates from a woman between 45 and 65 years old with alopecia areata. Some clones in this sample may be carry-over from other donors' samples. The chain couples TRBV6-5 to TRBJ2-1; D is uncertain. CDR3 nucleotide sequence: TGTGCCAGCAGTAAGTCCTACAATGAGCAGTTCTTC. Translated: CASSKSYNEQFF.